A single T cell receptor beta chain is shown here with its context. The antigen it recognizes is unknown. Base qualities are missing; no much larger clone stands one base away. This sample is part of a study of T cell changes during pregnancy in multiple sclerosis (dated by TCRdb to about 2019). Background on the whole study: The study looked at changes in the T cell repertoire across pregnancy in women with multiple sclerosis.

CDR1 is given as MDHEN and CDR2 as SYDVKM, both from the germline V gene. The CDR3 covers 11 residues, taking in both the cysteine and the phenylalanine. The only DNA kept is the CDR3, 33 bases in frame from the first base. V and J are truncated by 4 bases and 9 bases respectively, leaving an intervening sequence of 10 bases. The method was the immunoSEQ multiplex PCR assay. This is the immuneACCESS table as TCRdb keeps it, with only in-frame sequences that have V and J called. A part of the clones is gone; compared with another copy, unresolved V genes explain less than half, and the rest is unexplained. Within this sample are approximately 50,000 clones, with around 94% of them counted one time only. The ten largest clones capture approximately 0.68% of the sample.

The specimen was CD4+ T cells from peripheral blood mononuclear cells, collected in the third trimester of pregnancy. The chain employs TRBV28 and TRBJ2-7; a tentative D call is TRBD2 (5 bases match). The receptor was derived from a female donor with multiple sclerosis, enrolled in a pregnancy study. In nucleotide form, the sequence is TGTGCCAGCAGTTCTTCCGGACTGCAGTACTTC. This encodes CASSSSGLQYF.